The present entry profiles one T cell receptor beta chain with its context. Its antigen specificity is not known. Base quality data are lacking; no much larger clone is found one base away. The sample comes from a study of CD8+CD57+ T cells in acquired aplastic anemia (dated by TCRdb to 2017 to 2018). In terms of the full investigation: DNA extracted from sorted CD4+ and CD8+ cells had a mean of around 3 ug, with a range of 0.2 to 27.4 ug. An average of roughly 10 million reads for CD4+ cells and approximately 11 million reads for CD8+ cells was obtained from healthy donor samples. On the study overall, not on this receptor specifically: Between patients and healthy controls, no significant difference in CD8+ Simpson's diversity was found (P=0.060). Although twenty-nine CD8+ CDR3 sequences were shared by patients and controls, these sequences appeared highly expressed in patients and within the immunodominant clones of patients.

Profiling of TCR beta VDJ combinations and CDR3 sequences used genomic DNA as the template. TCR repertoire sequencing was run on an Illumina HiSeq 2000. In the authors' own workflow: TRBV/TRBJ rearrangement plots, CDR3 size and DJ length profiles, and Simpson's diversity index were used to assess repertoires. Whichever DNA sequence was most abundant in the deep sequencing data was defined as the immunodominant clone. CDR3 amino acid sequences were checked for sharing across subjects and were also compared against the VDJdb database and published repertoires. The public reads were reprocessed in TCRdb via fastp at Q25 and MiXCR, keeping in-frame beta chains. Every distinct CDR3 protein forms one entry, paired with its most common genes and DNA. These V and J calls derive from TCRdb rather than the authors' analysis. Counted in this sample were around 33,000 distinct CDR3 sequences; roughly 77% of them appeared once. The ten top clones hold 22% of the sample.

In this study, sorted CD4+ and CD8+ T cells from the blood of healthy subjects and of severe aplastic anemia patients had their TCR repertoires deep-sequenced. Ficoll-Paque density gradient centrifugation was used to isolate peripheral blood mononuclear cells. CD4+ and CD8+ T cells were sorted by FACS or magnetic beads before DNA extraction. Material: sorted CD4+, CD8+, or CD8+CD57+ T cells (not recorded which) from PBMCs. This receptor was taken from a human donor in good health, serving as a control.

The DNA sequence reads TGTGCCAGCAGTGGAGGCGGCCGGAACTATGGCTACACCTTC. Its translation is CASSGGGRNYGYTF. The chain is encoded by TRBV25-1 joined to TRBJ1-2; there is no confident call for the D gene. CDR1 and CDR2 are read off the germline V gene as MGHDK and SYGVNS. Taken from cysteine to phenylalanine, the CDR3 has 14 residues. Of all the DNA, just the CDR3 is kept, 42 bases in frame from base 1. The trim is 4 bases for V and 2 bases for J, with a gap of 11 bases between the germline ends.